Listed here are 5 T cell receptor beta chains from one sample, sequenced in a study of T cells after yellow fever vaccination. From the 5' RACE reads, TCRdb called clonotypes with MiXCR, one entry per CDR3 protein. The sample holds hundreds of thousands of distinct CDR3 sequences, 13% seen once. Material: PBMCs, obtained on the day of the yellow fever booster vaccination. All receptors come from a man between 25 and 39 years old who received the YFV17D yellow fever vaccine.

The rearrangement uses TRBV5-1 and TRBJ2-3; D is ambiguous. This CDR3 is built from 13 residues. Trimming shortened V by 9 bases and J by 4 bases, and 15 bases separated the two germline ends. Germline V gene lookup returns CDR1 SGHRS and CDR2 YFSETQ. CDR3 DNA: TGCGCCACTCAGGAGCCTGGAGCAGATACGCAGTATTTT. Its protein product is CATQEPGADTQYF.

The CDR3 spells CSATLYSYNEQFF. The CDR3 DNA reads TGCAGTGCTACGCTTTACTCCTACAATGAGCAGTTCTTC. The gene calls are TRBV20-1 and TRBJ2-1, with unresolved D. Trimming cost V 4 bases and J 0 bases, with 7 bases left between them. The CDR3 sequence is 13 residues long. CDR1 and CDR2 from the germline V gene are DFQATT and SNEGSKA (reference sequence).

CDR3 sequence (DNA): TGCGCCAGCAGCGTGACCCCCAATCAGCCCCAGCATTTT. Amino acid sequence: CASSVTPNQPQHF. The chain combines TRBV5-1 with TRBJ1-5; D ambiguous. The CDR3 totals 13 residues. Deletions cut 4 bases from V and 3 bases from J, with 8 bases between. The germline V gene has CDR1 SGHRS and CDR2 YFSETQ. Full variable domain (missing parts from reference TRBV5-1 and TRBJ1-5): KAGVTQTPRYLIKTRGQQVTLSCSPISGHRSVSWYQQTPGQGLQFLFEYFSETQRNKGNFPGRFSGRQFSNSRSEMNVSTLELGDSALYLCASSVTPNQPQHFGDGTRLSIL.

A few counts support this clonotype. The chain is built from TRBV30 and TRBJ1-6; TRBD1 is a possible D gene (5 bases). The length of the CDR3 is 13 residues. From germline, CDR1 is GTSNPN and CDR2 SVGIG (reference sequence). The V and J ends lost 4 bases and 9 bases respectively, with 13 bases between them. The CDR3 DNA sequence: TGTGCCTGGATACCGCAGGGCGGTTCACCCCTCCACTTT. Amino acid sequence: CAWIPQGGSPLHF.

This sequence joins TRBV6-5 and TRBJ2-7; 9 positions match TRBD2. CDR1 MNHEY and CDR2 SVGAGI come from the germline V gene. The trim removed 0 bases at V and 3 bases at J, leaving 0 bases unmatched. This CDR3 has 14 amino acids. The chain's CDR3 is CASSYSREGYEQYF. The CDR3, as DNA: TGTGCCAGCAGTTACTCGCGGGAGGGCTACGAGCAGTACTTC.